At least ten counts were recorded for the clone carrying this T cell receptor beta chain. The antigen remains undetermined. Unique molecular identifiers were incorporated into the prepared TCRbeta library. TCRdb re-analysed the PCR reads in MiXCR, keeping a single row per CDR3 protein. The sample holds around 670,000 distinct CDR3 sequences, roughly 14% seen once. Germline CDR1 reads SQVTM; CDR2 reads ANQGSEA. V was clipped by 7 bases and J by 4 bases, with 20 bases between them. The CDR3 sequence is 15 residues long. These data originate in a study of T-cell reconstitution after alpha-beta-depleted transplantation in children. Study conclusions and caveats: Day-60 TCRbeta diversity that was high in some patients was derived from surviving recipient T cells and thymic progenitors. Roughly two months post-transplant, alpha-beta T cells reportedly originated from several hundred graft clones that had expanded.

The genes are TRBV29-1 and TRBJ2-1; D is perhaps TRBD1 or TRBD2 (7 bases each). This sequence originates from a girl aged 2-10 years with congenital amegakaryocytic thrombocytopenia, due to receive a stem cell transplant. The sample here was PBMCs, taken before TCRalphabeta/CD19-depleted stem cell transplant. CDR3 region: CSAHASGGDYNEQFF. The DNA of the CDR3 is TGCAGCGCACACGCGTCAGGGGGGGATTACAATGAGCAGTTCTTC.